Below, 21 T cell receptor beta chains from the same sample are listed, as sequenced in a study of Ad26.COV2.S vaccination and SARS-CoV-2 variants. Specified treatment: around 19 received Ad26.COV2.S at low or high dose, single or two shots; a few received placebo; per-sample allocation not given. Day 63 after the first injection of vaccine or placebo was the sampling time. Clones were read by immunoSEQ multiplex PCR, and TCRdb kept only the in-frame ones, dropping some. This table has some 290,000 clones, 86% appearing once. The specimen was peripheral blood, collected in a trial of Ad26.COV2.S vaccine versus placebo. The receptors were gathered from a person between 18 and 65 years old who received the Ad26.COV2.S COVID-19 vaccine or a placebo.

This sequence joins TRBV7-9 and TRBJ2-1, with 9 bases identical to TRBD2. This CDR3 comprises 16 residues. The V gene end was trimmed by 1 base and the J gene end by 8 bases; junction bases not matched to a gene: 9. Per germline, CDR1 SEHNR and CDR2 FQNEAQ (reference sequence). CDR3 protein: CASSLGGAGGIHEQFF. Written as DNA, the CDR3 is TGTGCCAGCAGCTTAGGAGGAGCGGGGGGAATACATGAGCAGTTCTTC.

The chain is built from TRBV27 and TRBJ1-2, with TRBD1 matching 7 bases. CDR1 MNHEY and CDR2 SMNVEV come from the germline V gene (reference sequence). With V trimmed by 6 bases and J by 5 bases, 3 bases remained unmatched. This CDR3 region has 12 residues. Here the CDR3 reads CASRGTVYGYTF. The CDR3 DNA reads TGTGCCAGCAGAGGGACAGTTTATGGCTACACCTTC.

The gene calls are TRBV7-6 and TRBJ2-1; no firm D call. The CDR3 runs 15 residues. Per germline, CDR1 SGHVS and CDR2 FNYEAQ. The ends were cut back, 0 bases at V and 5 bases at J, with 11 bases in the middle. The CDR3 DNA follows: TGTGCCAGCAGCTTAGCAGGGTCATCTAACAATGAGCAGTTCTTC. This gives the protein CASSLAGSSNNEQFF.

This clone occurred once. The rearrangement uses TRBV19 and TRBJ1-5; 8 bases agree with TRBD1. This CDR3 has 14 residues. J lost 5 bases, V lost 4 bases, and 4 bases had no gene match. Germline V CDR1 and CDR2: LNHDA, SQIVND (reference sequence). The CDR3 sequence: CASSNTGGHQPQHF. CDR3 DNA sequence: TGTGCCAGTAGTAATACAGGGGGACATCAGCCCCAGCATTTT. Complete variable domain (other parts from reference TRBV19 and TRBJ1-5): DGGITQSPKYLFRKEGQNVTLSCEQNLNHDAMYWYRQDPGQGLRLIYYSQIVNDFQKGDIAEGYSVSREKKESFPLTVTSAQKNPTAFYLCASSNTGGHQPQHFGDGTRLSIL.

The genes are TRBV6-5 and TRBJ2-3, with D possibly matching TRBD2 (6 bases). The V gene lost 1 base and the J gene lost 5 bases, with 13 bases spanning the gap. There are 15 residues in the CDR3. Germline V gene lookup returns CDR1 MNHEY and CDR2 SVGAGI. The CDR3 loop reads CASSYWGEFGDTQYF. For the CDR3, the DNA is TGTGCCAGCAGTTACTGGGGGGAGTTCGGAGATACGCAGTATTTT.

In its sample, this clone was seen a few times. The chain is built from TRBV5-4 and TRBJ1-6; 7 nucleotides align to TRBD1. This CDR3 spans 15 amino acids. The V gene's germline CDR1 is SGHNT and CDR2 YYREEE (reference sequence). The V gene end was trimmed by 9 bases and the J gene end by 5 bases; junction bases not matched to a gene: 11. The CDR3 DNA is TGTGCCACCACATCGGGGGGACAGAATAATTCACCCCTCCACTTT. Protein sequence: CATTSGGQNNSPLHF.

Concerning this clone itself: The junction departs from the called germline gene at one end, perhaps through a read error. The CDR3 reads CASSLTSAGELFF. The CDR3 nucleotides are TGTGCCAGCAGCCTAACCAGTGCCGGGGAGCTGTTTTTT. The chain links TRBV7-3 to TRBJ2-2, with D unclear. Germline CDR1 SGHTA, CDR2 FQGTGA. The CDR3 contains 13 residues.

V is TRBV20-1 and J is TRBJ1-1, with 8 nucleotides matching TRBD1. Germline assignment: CDR1 DFQATT and CDR2 SNEGSKA (reference sequence). Trimming removed 3 bases from V and 5 bases from J; junction bases left unmatched: 8. The CDR3 runs 14 residues. CDR3 DNA sequence: TGCAGTGCTAGTGGATCAGGGGGCCGGACTGAAGCTTTCTTT. Translating it yields CSASGSGGRTEAFF.

The chain is built from TRBV7-9 and TRBJ1-1, with TRBD1 matching over 9 bases. The CDR3 runs to 14 residues. Germline CDR1 and CDR2: SEHNR and FQNEAQ (reference sequence). After removal of 5 bases from V and 7 bases from J, the junction contained 8 bases not matched to a gene. The CDR3 DNA reads TGTGCCAGCAGCCCTGGGACAGGGATGGATGAAGCTTTCTTT. Translation: CASSPGTGMDEAFF. The whole variable domain, remainder taken from reference TRBV7-9 and TRBJ1-1, is DTGVSQNPRHKITKRGQNVTFRCDPISEHNRLYWYRQTLGQGPEFLTYFQNEAQLEKSRLLSDRFSAERPKGSFSTLEIQRTEQGDSAMYLCASSPGTGMDEAFFGQGTRLTVV.

This rearrangement joins TRBV7-2 to TRBJ2-5; 13 bases agree with TRBD2. CDR3 length: 14 amino acids. Trimming cost V 5 bases and J 12 bases; bases outside gene matches: 9. Germline lookup yields CDR1 SGHTA and CDR2 FQGNSA. CDR3 DNA: TGTGCCAGCAGCGAGCAAGGACTAGCGGGGGCCGAGTACTTC. As protein: CASSEQGLAGAEYF.

The chain has TRBV6-9 and TRBJ1-1; D call uncertain. The length of the CDR3 is 16 residues. V was trimmed by 6 bases and J by 1 base, leaving 18 bases between them. Germline loops: CDR1 MNHGY, CDR2 SVAAGI. CDR3 in amino acids: CASSRRVDPENTEAFF. The CDR3 DNA reads as TGTGCCAGCAGCCGCCGTGTTGACCCCGAGAACACTGAAGCTTTCTTT.

The chain has TRBV7-2 and TRBJ2-2; 9 nucleotides agree with TRBD2. Per germline, CDR1 SGHTA and CDR2 FQGNSA. The J segment lost 13 bases and the V segment lost 3 bases, leaving 12 bases of the junction unmatched. The CDR3 is 15 residues long. The CDR3 is CASSLRGGRFSRLFF. The CDR3 region has the DNA TGTGCCAGCAGCTTGCGGGGGGGCCGGTTTTCTCGGCTGTTTTTT.

This sequence joins TRBV6-6 and TRBJ2-5; no definite D call. The CDR3 extends over 13 amino acids. Trimming took off 6 bases at V and 1 base at J, with 9 bases between the two ends. Germline V gene sequence: CDR1 MNHNY, CDR2 SVGAGI (reference sequence). The DNA of the CDR3 is TGTGCCAGCAGACCCCCCAGCCAAGAGACCCAGTACTTC. Its translation: CASRPPSQETQYF.

V and J are TRBV25-1 and TRBJ2-5; D may be TRBD2 (5 bases). This CDR3 contains 14 residues. Germline V gene data show CDR1 as MGHDK and CDR2 as SYGVNS. The V and J ends lost 5 bases and 7 bases respectively, with 17 bases between them. DNA for the CDR3: TGTGCCAGCAGTCCACCACTTTCCGGAGGGACCCAGTACTTC. Translating gives CASSPPLSGGTQYF.

The J gene is TRBJ1-2, the V gene TRBV29-1, with no clear D. Germline CDR1 is SQVTM and CDR2 is ANQGSEA. V lost 6 bases, J lost 0 bases, and 14 bases lay in between. CDR3 size: 14 residues. DNA for the CDR3: TGCAGCGTCACATTCTCGGTCTCTAACTATGGCTACACCTTC. It translates to CSVTFSVSNYGYTF.

V usage is TRBV4-2 and J usage is TRBJ2-2; D is undetermined. CDR1 and CDR2 from the germline V gene are LGHNA and YNFKEQ. CDR3 length: 15 residues. V was shortened by 0 bases and J by 4 bases, with 9 bases between the two germline ends. The DNA for the CDR3 is TGTGCCAGCAGCCAAGATTCTCAATTCACCGGGGAGCTGTTTTTT. Translating gives CASSQDSQFTGELFF.

The chain combines TRBV7-2 with TRBJ2-5; 8 nucleotides align to TRBD1. Trimming cost V 1 base and J 5 bases; bases outside gene matches: 3. The CDR3 runs to 14 residues. Germline values: CDR1 SGHTA, CDR2 FQGNSA. Here the CDR3 DNA reads TGTGCCAGCAGCTTAGGCAGGGGGCGTGAGACCCAGTACTTC. This encodes CASSLGRGRETQYF.

The rearrangement joins TRBV5-4 to TRBJ1-6, with D possibly matching TRBD1 (6 bases). V lost 3 bases and J 9 bases, leaving 19 bases between the germline ends. The germline gives CDR1 SGHNT, CDR2 YYREEE (reference sequence). The CDR3 spans 16 residues. CDR3 DNA sequence: TGTGCCAGCAGCTCAAAAGCCGGGACAAGCCTTTCACCCCTCCACTTT. Encoded protein: CASSSKAGTSLSPLHF.

The rearrangement uses TRBV25-1 and TRBJ2-6; D unclear. Germline V gene lookup returns CDR1 MGHDK and CDR2 SYGVNS. V lost 1 base, J lost 0 bases, and 7 bases lay in between. CDR3 size: 16 residues. The CDR3 protein is CASSEFYSSGANVLTF. The CDR3 nucleotides are TGTGCCAGCAGTGAATTCTACAGCTCTGGGGCCAACGTCCTGACTTTC.

This clone showed up just once. The gene calls are TRBV6-5 and TRBJ2-7; D not resolved. Germline V gene data show CDR1 as MNHEY and CDR2 as SVGAGI. Deletions cut 8 bases from V and 4 bases from J, with 21 bases between. CDR3 length: 15 amino acids. The CDR3 nucleotides read TGTGCCAGCTCCCTTGGAACAAAAATATCTTACGAGCAGTACTTC. Translation gives CASSLGTKISYEQYF.

The V gene is TRBV5-4, the J gene TRBJ2-5; a possible D gene is TRBD1 (6 bases). Trimming left V 5 bases short and J 5 bases short, with 10 bases between. Germline CDR1 and CDR2: SGHNT and YYREEE (reference sequence). The CDR3 totals 12 residues. The CDR3 DNA reads TGTGCCAGCAGATCTCAGGGGGAGACCCAGTACTTC. This encodes CASRSQGETQYF.